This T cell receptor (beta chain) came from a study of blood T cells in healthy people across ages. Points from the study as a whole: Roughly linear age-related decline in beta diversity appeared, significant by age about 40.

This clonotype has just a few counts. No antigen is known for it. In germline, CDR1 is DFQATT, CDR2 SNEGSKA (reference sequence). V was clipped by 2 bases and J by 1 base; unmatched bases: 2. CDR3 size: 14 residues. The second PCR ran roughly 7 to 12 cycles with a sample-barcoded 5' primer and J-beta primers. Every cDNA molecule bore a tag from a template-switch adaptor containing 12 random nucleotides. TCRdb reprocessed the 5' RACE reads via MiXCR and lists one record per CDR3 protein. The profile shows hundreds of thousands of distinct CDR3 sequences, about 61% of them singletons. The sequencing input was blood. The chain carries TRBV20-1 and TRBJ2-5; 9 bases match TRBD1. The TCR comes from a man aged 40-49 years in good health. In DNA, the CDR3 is TGCAGTGCTAGACTACAGGGGGCCCAAGAGACCCAGTACTTC. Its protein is CSARLQGAQETQYF.